Ten or more counts support the clone carrying this TCR beta chain. This specimen belongs to a study of neurological immune-mediated disorders. Each TCR transcript was tagged with a 10-nucleotide random UMI during 5'RACE. One entry per CDR3 protein, called by TCRdb with MiXCR from the 5' RACE reads. Of roughly 60,000 distinct CDR3 sequences listed, roughly an eighth were seen once; the top ten hold around 1.9%. The specimen sequenced was PBMCs. The TCR was taken from a man between 60 and 70 years old in good health.

The DNA of the CDR3 is TGCGCCAGCAGCTTCAGGGGAAATACCGGGGAGCTGTTTTTT. Protein: CASSFRGNTGELFF. V usage is TRBV5-1 and J usage is TRBJ2-2; TRBD1 is a possible D gene (6 bases). Germline CDR1 is SGHRS and CDR2 is YFSETQ. V was cut by 2 bases and J by 5 bases, with 10 bases left in between. This CDR3 is built from 14 residues.